This T cell receptor (beta chain) was documented in a study of regulatory T cells in long-lasting Graves disease. The study's findings and limits: Analysis covered peripheral blood alone, not thyroid tissue.

HTBI primers from iRepertoire and Arm-PCR of CDR3 regions yielded the TCR beta libraries. MiXCR was run by TCRdb on the multiplex PCR reads, yielding one entry per CDR3 protein. The sample holds a few hundred thousand distinct CDR3 sequences; 23% are singletons and the top ten take about 27%. This clonotype was seen just once. Antigen unknown. Regarding time point: persistent/refractory GD, antithyroid drugs over 5 years with positive TRAb. From PBMCs, RNA was extracted and then used to make the TCR library. This sequence was found in a female donor with Graves disease. The material was peripheral blood mononuclear cells (PBMCs), obtained when the disease was refractory, from a patient treated with antithyroid drugs.

The CDR3 loop is CASRGTGLYGYTF. The CDR3 coding sequence is TGTGCCAGTAGGGGGACAGGGCTCTATGGCTACACCTTC. The V gene is TRBV19, the J gene TRBJ1-2; TRBD1 matches 9 bases. There are 13 residues in the CDR3. V trimming: 6 bases; J trimming: 4 bases; junction bases outside the gene matches: 3. Germline lookup yields CDR1 LNHDA and CDR2 SQIVND (reference sequence).